Each of the 2 T cell receptor beta chains below was sequenced from the same sample in a study of CD8+CD57+ T cells in acquired aplastic anemia (dated by TCRdb to 2017 to 2018). TCRdb lists the instrument as Illumina HiSeq 2000. Genomic DNA was used as template for profiling of TCR beta VDJ combinations and CDR3 sequences. TCRdb itself trimmed the public reads at Q25 with fastp, ran MiXCR and retained productive beta chains. Each CDR3 protein appears once, grouped with its most common genes and DNA. The table for this sample lists around 200,000 distinct CDR3 sequences; around half of them were counted only once. 16% of the sample rests with the top ten. The specimen was sorted CD4+, CD8+, or CD8+CD57+ T cells (not recorded which) from PBMCs. Receptors were obtained from a human donor in good health, serving as a control.

This clonotype was picked up many times. This chain connects TRBV9 to TRBJ1-6; D not resolved. CDR1 is SGDLS and CDR2 is YYNGEE in the germline V gene. CDR3 length: 17 residues. V lost 0 bases and J 7 bases, leaving 17 bases between the germline ends. This CDR3 reads CASSVEVGPAPNSPLHF. In DNA form, the CDR3 reads TGTGCCAGCAGCGTAGAAGTGGGTCCAGCACCGAATTCACCCCTCCACTTT.

V gene TRBV19 combines with J gene TRBJ1-3; D remains ambiguous. Trimming pared 3 bases from V and 0 bases from J, leaving 6 bases between. This CDR3 comprises 14 residues. CDR1 LNHDA and CDR2 SQIVND come from the germline V gene (reference sequence). In DNA, the CDR3 is TGTGCCAGTAGTATTCTGAGCTCTGGAAACACCATATATTTT. Amino acids: CASSILSSGNTIYF.